This paragraph reports one TCR beta chain. The antigen is not known. Per the study methods: For the immunoSEQ data, sequences were junction-only without quality scores, so filtering differed. Some clones are missing from TCRdb's copy, which holds only in-frame ones; the method was immunoSEQ multiplex PCR. V and J calls and clone size are given by that table; D and trimming were obtained from the DNA. Of approximately 1.5 million clones in the sample, around 98% are singletons; the top ten hold roughly 0.45%. The source of the sample is a study of shared clonotypes between healthy human individuals. About the study: The cohort had a couple of women and a few men, ages 18 to 49. CD4 naive and CD4 memory each took three plates per donor, while CD8 naive took two and CD8 memory one.

Study-wide results and caveats: A generally larger estimated richness was seen in naive subsets than in memory subsets.

Per the germline V gene, CDR1 is SGDLS and CDR2 is YYNGEE. V shed 2 bases and J shed 3 bases, with 11 bases lying between them. The CDR3 sequence is 15 residues long. The clonotype comes from a man younger than 45 in good health. Sequenced: naive CD4+ T cells sorted from blood. Subset meaning: CD45RA+ positively selected. The chain recombines TRBV9 with TRBJ2-2; a weak D match, TRBD1 (5 bases). CDR3 DNA sequence: TGTGCCAGCAGCGTGTTACAGGCGGACACCGGGGAGCTGTTTTTT. This translates into CASSVLQADTGELFF.